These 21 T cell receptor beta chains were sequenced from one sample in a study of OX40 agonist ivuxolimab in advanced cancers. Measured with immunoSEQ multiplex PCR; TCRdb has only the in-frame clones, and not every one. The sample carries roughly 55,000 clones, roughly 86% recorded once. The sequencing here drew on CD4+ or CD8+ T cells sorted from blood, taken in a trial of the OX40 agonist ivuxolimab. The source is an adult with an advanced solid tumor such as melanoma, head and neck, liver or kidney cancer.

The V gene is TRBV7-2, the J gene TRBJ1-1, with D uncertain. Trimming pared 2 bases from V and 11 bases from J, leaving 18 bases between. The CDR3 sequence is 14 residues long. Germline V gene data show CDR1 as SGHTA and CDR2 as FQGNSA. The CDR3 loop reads CASSLIGSHVLAFF. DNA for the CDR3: TGTGCCAGCAGCTTAATAGGGTCTCACGTCTTGGCTTTCTTT.

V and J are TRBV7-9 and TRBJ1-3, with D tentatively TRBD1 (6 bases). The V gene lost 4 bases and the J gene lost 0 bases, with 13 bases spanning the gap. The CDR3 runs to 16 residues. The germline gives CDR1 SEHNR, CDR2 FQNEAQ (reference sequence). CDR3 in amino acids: CASSYSQGSSGNTIYF. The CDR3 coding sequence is TGTGCCAGCAGCTACTCACAGGGTTCCTCTGGAAACACCATATATTTT.

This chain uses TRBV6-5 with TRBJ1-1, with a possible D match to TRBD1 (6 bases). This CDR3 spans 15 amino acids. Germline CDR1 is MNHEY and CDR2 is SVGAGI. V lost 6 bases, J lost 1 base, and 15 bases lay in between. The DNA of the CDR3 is TGTGCCAGCAGCATAGATTCGGGACAGAACACTGAAGCTTTCTTT. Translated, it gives CASSIDSGQNTEAFF.

CDR3: CASSLGSRGADEQYF. The CDR3 nucleotides read TGTGCCAGCAGCTTAGGATCCCGGGGCGCGGACGAGCAGTACTTC. The genes are TRBV11-2 and TRBJ2-7; D may correspond to TRBD1 or TRBD2 (5 bases each). The germline V gene has CDR1 SGHAT and CDR2 FQNNGV. The CDR3 is 15 amino acids. Between the trimmed V and J ends, which lost 1 base and 5 bases, there was a span of 15 bases.

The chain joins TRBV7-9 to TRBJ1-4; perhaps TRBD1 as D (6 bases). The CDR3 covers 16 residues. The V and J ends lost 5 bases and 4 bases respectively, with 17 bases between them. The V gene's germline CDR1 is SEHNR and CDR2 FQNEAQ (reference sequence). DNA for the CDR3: TGTGCCAGCAGCGCCGCACAGGGTTCAGTTAATGAAAAACTGTTTTTT. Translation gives CASSAAQGSVNEKLFF.

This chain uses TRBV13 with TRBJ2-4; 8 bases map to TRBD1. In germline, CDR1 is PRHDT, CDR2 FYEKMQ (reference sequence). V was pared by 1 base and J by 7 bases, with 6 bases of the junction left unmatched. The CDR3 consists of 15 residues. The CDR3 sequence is CASSLAGQGDNIQYF. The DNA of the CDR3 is TGTGCCAGCAGCTTAGCTGGACAGGGTGATAACATTCAGTACTTC.

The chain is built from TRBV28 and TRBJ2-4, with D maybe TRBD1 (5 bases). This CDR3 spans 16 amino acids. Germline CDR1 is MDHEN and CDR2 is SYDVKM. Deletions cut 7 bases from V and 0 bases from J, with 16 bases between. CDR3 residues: CASTPWAQVAKNIQYF. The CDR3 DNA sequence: TGTGCCAGCACCCCATGGGCACAGGTAGCCAAAAACATTCAGTACTTC.

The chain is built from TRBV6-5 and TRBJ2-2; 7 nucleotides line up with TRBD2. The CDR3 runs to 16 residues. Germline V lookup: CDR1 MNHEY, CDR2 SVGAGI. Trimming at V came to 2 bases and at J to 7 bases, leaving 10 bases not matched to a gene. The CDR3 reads CASSYVPRGRVGELFF. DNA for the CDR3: TGTGCCAGCAGTTACGTGCCCCGGGGGAGGGTCGGGGAGCTGTTTTTT.

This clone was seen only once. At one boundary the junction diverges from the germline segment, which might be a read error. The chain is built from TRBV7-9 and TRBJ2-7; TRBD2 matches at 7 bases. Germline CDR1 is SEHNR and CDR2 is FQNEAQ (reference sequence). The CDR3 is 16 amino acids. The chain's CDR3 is CASSQDERGAEDEQYF. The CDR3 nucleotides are TGCGCCAGCAGCCAAGATGAGCGGGGCGCCGAGGACGAGCAGTACTTC.

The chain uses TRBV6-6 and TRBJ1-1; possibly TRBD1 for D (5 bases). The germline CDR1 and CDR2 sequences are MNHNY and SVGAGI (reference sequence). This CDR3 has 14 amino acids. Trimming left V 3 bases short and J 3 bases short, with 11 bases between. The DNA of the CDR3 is TGTGCCAGCAGTTATACAACAGGCTACACTGAAGCTTTCTTT. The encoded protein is CASSYTTGYTEAFF.

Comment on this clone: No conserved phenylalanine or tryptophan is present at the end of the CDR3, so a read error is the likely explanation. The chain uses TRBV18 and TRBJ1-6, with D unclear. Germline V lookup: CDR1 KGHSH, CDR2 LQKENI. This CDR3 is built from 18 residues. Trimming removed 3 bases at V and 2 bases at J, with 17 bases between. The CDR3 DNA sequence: TGTGCCAGCTCACCCGAAACTATCTTAAGGCCCTATAATTCACCCCTCCACCTT. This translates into CASSPETILRPYNSPLHL.

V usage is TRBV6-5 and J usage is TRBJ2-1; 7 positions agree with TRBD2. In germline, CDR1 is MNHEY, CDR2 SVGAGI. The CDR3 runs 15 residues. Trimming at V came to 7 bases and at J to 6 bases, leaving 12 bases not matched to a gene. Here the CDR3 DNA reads TGTGCCAGCACCACCGGGGAGGGCGCCTCCAATGAGCAGTTCTTC. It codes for CASTTGEGASNEQFF.

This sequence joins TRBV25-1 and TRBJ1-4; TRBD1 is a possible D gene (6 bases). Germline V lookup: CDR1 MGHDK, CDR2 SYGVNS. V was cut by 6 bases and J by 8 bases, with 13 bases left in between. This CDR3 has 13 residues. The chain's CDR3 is CASSHRVGEKLFF. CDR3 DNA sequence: TGTGCCAGCAGCCACAGGGTGGGAGAAAAACTGTTTTTT.

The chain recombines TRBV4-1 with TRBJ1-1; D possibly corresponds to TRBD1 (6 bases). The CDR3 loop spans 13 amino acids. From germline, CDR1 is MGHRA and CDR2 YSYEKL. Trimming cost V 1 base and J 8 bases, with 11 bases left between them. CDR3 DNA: TGCGCCAGCAGCCAAGTACAGGGTGAAGAAGCTTTCTTT. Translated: CASSQVQGEEAFF.

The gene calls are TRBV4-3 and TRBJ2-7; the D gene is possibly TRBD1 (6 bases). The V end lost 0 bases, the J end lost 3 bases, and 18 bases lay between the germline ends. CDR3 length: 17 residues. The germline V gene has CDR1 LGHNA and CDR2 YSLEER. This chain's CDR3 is CASSQDSTGQGSYEQYF. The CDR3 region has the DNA TGCGCCAGCAGCCAAGATTCTACGGGACAAGGGAGCTACGAGCAGTACTTC.

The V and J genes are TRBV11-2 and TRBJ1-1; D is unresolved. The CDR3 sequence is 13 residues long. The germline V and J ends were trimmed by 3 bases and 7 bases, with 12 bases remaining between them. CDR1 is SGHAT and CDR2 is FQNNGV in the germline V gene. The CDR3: CASSFVQSGEAFF. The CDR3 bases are TGTGCCAGCAGCTTCGTTCAGTCGGGTGAAGCTTTCTTT.

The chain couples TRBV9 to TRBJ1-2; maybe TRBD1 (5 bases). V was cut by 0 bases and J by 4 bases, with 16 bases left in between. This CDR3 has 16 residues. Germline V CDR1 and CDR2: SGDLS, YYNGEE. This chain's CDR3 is CASSVERDAGPYGYTF. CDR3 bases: TGTGCCAGCAGCGTAGAAAGGGACGCCGGACCCTATGGCTACACCTTC.

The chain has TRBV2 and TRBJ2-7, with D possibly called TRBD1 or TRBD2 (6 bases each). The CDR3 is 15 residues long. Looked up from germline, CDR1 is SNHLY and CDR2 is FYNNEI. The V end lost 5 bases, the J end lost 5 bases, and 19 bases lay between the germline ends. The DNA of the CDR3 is TGTGCCAGCAGTTTAGGCGGCGGGACAATGCACGAGCAGTACTTC. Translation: CASSLGGGTMHEQYF.

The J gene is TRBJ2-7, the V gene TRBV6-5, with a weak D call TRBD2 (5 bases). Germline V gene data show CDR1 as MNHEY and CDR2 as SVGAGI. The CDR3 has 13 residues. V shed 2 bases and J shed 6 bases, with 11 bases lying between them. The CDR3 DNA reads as TGTGCCAGCAGTTACGGGTTAGCGTTCGAGCAGTACTTC. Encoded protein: CASSYGLAFEQYF.

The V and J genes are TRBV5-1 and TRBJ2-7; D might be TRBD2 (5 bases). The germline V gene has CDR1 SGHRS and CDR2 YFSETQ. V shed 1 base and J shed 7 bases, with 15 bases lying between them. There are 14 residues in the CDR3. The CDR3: CASSLQHAPGEQYF. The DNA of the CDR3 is TGCGCCAGCAGCTTGCAGCACGCCCCGGGGGAGCAGTACTTC.

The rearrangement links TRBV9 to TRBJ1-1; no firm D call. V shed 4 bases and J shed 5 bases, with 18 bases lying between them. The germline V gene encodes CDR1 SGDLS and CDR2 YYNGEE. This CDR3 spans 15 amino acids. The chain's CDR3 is CASSPRFGPGTEAFF. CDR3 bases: TGTGCCAGCAGCCCGAGGTTTGGCCCCGGGACTGAAGCTTTCTTT.